This note documents a single TCR beta chain sequence. This sample was included in a study of blood T cell repertoires in COVID-19. Study context: Acute and convalescent COVID-19 specimens originated in the United States, Italy and Spain.

The CDR3 extends over 12 amino acids. Germline CDR1 reads MDHEN; CDR2 reads SYDVKM. The germline V and J ends were trimmed by 2 bases and 9 bases, with 8 bases remaining between them. Participant ages covered 18 to 89 years across about 22 US areas. Assignments of participants to cohorts depended upon their own reported clinical history. Authors' processing steps: It was from reference gene primer amplification that nucleated cell counts were estimated. The repertoire was sequenced with immunoSEQ multiplex PCR; TCRdb's copy has only in-frame clones and lacks some. V and J calls plus clone size are reproduced from that table; the DNA served to infer D and trimming. The sample shows about 230,000 clones, approximately 89% of them seen only once.

The sequence was collected from a woman aged 25 to 39 with acute COVID-19. The chain joins TRBV28 to TRBJ1-5; no clear D. Sequences were obtained from PBMCs or T cells enriched from blood (not recorded which). The DNA for the CDR3 is TGTGCCAGCAGTTTACTCCCCGGGCCCCAGCATTTT. As protein: CASSLLPGPQHF.